This TCR beta chain originates from a study of blood T cell repertoires in COVID-19 (dated by TCRdb to the early 2020s). Some background on the complete study: The collaborator samples originated in the United States, Italy and Spain and spanned the acute and convalescent phases of COVID-19. The material from the prospective study consisted of cDNA or gDNA derived from T cells, B-cell-depleted T cells, or PBMCs. The dataset comprised deeply sampled blood TCRbeta repertoires from subjects exposed to, actively infected with, or recovered from COVID-19. The repertoires were released in a freely available public database meant as a resource for research on the immune response to SARS-CoV-2. Samples were obtained from the ongoing ImmuneRACE study (first 160 participants) and from 950 to 1,500 subjects provided by 6 global collaborators. The sample metadata nearly always contained a de-identified subject ID, COVID-19 status, age in years and sex. Where HLA class I and class II types were available, the types were taken from metadata supplied by the sample provider, not from assay-based typing. Beyond this particular receptor, the publication reports: The amount of clinical and demographic metadata varied by source and participant and was provided uncurated.

Trimming takes 4 bases from V and 2 bases from J, and the germline ends sit 15 bases apart. For CDR1 and CDR2, the germline V gene lists MNHEY and SVGEGT. The CDR3 covers 15 residues, taking in both the cysteine and the phenylalanine. The CDR3 DNA has 45 bases and is translated from base 1. This clone was seen once. Its antigen is currently not known. Base qualities were left out, and no much larger clone turns up one base away. The immunoSEQ Assay, a bias-controlled multiplex PCR, was used to amplify TCRbeta CDR3 regions from genomic DNA. The authors' analysis ran thus. Within the assay, amplification of reference gene primers was used to estimate how many nucleated cells each sample contained. Sequence reads were collapsed and filtered to measure the absolute abundance of every unique TCRbeta CDR3 rearrangement. Productive Simpson clonality was computed per sample as the square root of Simpson's diversity index over productive rearrangements. TCRdb took over this immuneACCESS table, retaining in-frame rearrangements with V and J assigned. Such tables are incomplete; in checked studies, under half of the missing clones stem from an unresolved V gene, and the remainder is unexplained. That table is the source of V, J and clone size, and D and trimming were worked out from the DNA. This sample lists about 180,000 clones; about 80% were detected once. The ten largest clones represent around 15% of the sample.

In the prospective study, participants were about 18 to 100 years old, resided in under 30 geographic areas of the United States, and were enrolled through a virtual design. To assign participants to cohorts, the prospective study relied on clinical history that participants themselves reported in a screening survey and a study questionnaire. A participant counted as exposed if, within 2 weeks of entering the study, that participant had been in contact with someone who had a PCR-confirmed or clinician-diagnosed COVID-19 case. Each participant in the prospective study had whole blood, serum and a nasopharyngeal or oropharyngeal swab collected by mobile phlebotomists. Additional blood draws and questionnaires over an approximately 2-month period could optionally be provided by prospective study participants. Prospective study blood samples were shipped either frozen or at room temperature before DNA extraction.

Here the chain combines TRBV6-2 or TRBV6-3 and TRBJ2-7, with a weak D call of TRBD2 (6 bases match). The sample consisted of PBMCs or T cells enriched from blood (not recorded which). The receptor was isolated from a man aged 60-69 years who had been exposed to COVID-19. The CDR3 region reads CASSFSAEGPYEQYF. The DNA sequence is TGTGCCAGCAGTTTCTCCGCGGAGGGGCCCTACGAGCAGTACTTC.